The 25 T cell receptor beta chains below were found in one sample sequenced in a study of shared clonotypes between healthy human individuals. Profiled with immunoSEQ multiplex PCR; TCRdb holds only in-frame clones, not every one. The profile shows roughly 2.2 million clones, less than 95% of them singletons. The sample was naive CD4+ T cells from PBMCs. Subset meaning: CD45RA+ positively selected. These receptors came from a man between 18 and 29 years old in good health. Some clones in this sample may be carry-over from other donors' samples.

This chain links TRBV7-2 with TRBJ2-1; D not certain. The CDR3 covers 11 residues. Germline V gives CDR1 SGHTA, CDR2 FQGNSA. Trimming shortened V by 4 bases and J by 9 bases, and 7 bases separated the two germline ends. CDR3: CASSSRVEQFF. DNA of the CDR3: TGTGCCAGCAGCTCCCGAGTTGAGCAGTTCTTC.

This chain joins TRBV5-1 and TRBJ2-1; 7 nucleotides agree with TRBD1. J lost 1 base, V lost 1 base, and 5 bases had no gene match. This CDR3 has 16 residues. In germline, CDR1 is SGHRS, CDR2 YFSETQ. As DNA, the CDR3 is TGCGCCAGCAGCTTGACAGGGGACGGTTCCTACAATGAGCAGTTCTTC. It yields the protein CASSLTGDGSYNEQFF.

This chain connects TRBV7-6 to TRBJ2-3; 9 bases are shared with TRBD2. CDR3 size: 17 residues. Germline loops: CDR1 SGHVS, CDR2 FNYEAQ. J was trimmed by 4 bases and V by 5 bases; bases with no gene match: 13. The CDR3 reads CASSPRAGGPGADTQYF. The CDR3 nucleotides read TGTGCCAGCAGCCCTCGGGCGGGAGGGCCGGGCGCAGATACGCAGTATTTT.

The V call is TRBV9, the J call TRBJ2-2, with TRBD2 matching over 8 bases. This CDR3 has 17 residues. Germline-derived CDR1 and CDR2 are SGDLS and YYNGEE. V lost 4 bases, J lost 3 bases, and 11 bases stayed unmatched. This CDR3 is CASSPQAGLEDTGELFF. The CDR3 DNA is TGTGCCAGCAGCCCTCAAGCGGGACTAGAGGACACCGGGGAGCTGTTTTTT.

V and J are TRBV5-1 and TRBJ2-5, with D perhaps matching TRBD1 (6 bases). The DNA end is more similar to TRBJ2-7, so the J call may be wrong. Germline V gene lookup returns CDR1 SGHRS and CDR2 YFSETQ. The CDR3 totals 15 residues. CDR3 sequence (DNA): TGCGCCAGCAGCAACCCTACAGGGTACTCCTACGAGCAGTACTTC. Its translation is CASSNPTGYSYEQYF.

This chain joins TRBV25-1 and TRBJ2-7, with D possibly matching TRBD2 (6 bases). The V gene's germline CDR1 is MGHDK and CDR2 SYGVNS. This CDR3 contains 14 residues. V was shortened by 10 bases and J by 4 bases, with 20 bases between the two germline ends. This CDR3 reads CATHSASGGYEQYF. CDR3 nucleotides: TGTGCCACTCACTCAGCCTCCGGGGGATACGAGCAGTACTTC.

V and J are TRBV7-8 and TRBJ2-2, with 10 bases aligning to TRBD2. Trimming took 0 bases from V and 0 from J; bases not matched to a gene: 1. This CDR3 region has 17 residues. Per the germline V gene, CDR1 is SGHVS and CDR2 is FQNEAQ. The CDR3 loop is CASSLAAGGPNTGELFF. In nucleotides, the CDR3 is TGTGCCAGCAGCTTAGCAGCGGGAGGGCCGAACACCGGGGAGCTGTTTTTT.

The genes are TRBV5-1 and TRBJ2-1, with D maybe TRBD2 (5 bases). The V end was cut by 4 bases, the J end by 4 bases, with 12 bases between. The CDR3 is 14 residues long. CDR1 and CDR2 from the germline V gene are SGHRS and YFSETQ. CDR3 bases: TGCGCCAGCAGCCCGGACGGACTTTACAATGAGCAGTTCTTC. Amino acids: CASSPDGLYNEQFF.

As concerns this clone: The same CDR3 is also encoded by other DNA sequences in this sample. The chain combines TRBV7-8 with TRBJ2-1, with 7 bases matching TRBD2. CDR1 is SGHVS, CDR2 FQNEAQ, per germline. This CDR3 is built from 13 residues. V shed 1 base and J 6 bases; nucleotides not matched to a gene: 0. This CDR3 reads CASSLGLANEQFF. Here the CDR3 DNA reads TGTGCCAGCAGCTTAGGACTAGCCAATGAGCAGTTCTTC.

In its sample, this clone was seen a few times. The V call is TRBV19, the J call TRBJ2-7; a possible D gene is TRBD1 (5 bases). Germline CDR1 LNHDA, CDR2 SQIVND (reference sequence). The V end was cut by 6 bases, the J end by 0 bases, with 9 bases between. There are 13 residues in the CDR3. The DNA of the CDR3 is TGTGCCAGTAGCCGACAGACCTCCTACGAGCAGTACTTC. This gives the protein CASSRQTSYEQYF.

The CDR3 coding sequence is TGCGCCAGCAGCGTGCAGCAGAAGAATGAAAAACTGTTTTTT. It yields the protein CASSVQQKNEKLFF. The V and J genes are TRBV4-1 and TRBJ1-4; D is unresolved. This CDR3 spans 14 amino acids. V was shortened by 5 bases and J by 5 bases, with 12 bases between the two germline ends. Germline V CDR1 and CDR2: MGHRA, YSYEKL.

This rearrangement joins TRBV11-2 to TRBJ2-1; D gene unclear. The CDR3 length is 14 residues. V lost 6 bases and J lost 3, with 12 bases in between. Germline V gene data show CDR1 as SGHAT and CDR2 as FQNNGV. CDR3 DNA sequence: TGTGCCAGCAGGAGAAGACCAAACTACAATGAGCAGTTCTTC. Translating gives CASRRRPNYNEQFF.

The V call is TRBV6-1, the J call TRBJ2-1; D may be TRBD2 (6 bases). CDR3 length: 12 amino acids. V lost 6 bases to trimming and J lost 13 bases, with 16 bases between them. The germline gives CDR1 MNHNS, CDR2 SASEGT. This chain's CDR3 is CASRTKPGLQFF. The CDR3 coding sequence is TGTGCCAGCAGGACAAAGCCGGGACTTCAGTTCTTC.

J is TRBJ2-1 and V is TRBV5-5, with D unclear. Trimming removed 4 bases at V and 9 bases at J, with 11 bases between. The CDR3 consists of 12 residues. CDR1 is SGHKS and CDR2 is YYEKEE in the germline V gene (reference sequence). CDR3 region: CASSLGFSEQFF. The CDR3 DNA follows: TGTGCCAGCAGCCTGGGGTTCTCTGAGCAGTTCTTC.

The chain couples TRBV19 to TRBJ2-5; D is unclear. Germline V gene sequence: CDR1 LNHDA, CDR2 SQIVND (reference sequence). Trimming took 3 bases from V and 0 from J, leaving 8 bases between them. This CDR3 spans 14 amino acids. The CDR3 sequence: CASSMGRDQETQYF. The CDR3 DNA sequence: TGTGCCAGTAGTATGGGTAGGGACCAAGAGACCCAGTACTTC.

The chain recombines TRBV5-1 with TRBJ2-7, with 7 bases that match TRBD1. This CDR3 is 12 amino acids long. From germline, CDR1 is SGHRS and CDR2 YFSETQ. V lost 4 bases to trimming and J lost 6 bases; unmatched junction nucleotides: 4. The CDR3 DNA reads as TGCGCCAGCAGCGAAACAGGGGCCGAGCAGTACTTC. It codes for CASSETGAEQYF.

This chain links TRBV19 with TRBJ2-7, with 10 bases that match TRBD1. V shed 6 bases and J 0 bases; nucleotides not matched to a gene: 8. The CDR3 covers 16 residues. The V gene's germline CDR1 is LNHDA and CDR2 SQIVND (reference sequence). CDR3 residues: CASSELGQGRSYEQYF. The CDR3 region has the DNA TGTGCCAGTAGCGAACTGGGACAGGGGCGCTCCTACGAGCAGTACTTC.

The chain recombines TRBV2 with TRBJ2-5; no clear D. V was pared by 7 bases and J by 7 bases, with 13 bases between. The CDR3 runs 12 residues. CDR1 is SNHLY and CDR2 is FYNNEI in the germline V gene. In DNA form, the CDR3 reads TGTGCCAGCAACCGGGTATTAGGGACCCAGTACTTC. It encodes CASNRVLGTQYF.

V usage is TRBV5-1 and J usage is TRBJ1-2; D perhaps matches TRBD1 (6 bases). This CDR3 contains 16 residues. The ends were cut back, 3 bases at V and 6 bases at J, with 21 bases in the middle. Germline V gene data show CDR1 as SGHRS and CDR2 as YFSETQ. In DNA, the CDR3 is TGCGCCAGCAGCTCCCGGCCCCAGTTGGGGGCGGATGGCTACACCTTC. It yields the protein CASSSRPQLGADGYTF.

The CDR3 bases are TGTGCCAGCAGCTTAAGCCTACATTGGCGCGAGACCCAGTACTTC. Protein: CASSLSLHWRETQYF. The rearrangement links TRBV7-9 to TRBJ2-5; D is unresolved. V gave up 2 bases and J gave up 5 bases, with 15 bases separating them. Germline CDR1 reads SEHNR; CDR2 reads FQNEAQ (reference sequence). The CDR3 covers 15 residues.

In DNA form, the CDR3 reads TGTGCCAGCAGCCCGACTAGCACAGATACGCAGTATTTT. Its protein is CASSPTSTDTQYF. V gene TRBV5-6 combines with J gene TRBJ2-3; D remains unclear. The V gene lost 4 bases and the J gene lost 0 bases, with 6 bases spanning the gap. The germline V gene encodes CDR1 SGHDT and CDR2 YYEEEE. CDR3 length: 13 residues.

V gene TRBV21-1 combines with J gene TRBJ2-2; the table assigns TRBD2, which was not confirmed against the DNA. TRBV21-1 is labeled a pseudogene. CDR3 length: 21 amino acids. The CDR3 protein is CASSKEVLGTSGSVGTGELFF. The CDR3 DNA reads TGTGCCAGCAGCAAAGAAGTCCTAGGGACTAGCGGGAGCGTAGGCACCGGGGAGCTGTTTTTT.

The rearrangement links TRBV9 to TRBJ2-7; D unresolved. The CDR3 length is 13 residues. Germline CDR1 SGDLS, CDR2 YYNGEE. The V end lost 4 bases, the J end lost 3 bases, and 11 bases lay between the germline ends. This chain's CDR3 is CASSPRTDYEQYF. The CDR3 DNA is TGTGCCAGCAGCCCCCGGACCGACTACGAGCAGTACTTC. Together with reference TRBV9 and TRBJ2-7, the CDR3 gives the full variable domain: DSGVTQTPKHLITATGQRVTLRCSPRSGDLSVYWYQQSLDQGLQFLIQYYNGEERAKGNILERFSAQQFPDLHSELNLSSLELGDSALYFCASSPRTDYEQYFGPGTRLTVT.

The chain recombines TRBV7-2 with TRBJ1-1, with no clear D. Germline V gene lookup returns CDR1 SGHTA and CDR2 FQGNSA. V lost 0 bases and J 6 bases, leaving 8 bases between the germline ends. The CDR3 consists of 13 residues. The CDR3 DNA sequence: TGTGCCAGCAGCTTAGCGCATAAAGCTGAAGCTTTCTTT. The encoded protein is CASSLAHKAEAFF.

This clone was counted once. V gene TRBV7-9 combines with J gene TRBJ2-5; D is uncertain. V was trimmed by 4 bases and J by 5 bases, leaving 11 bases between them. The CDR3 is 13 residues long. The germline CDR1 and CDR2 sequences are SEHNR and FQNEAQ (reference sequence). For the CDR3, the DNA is TGTGCCAGCAGCTACGGGCGCTATGAGACCCAGTACTTC. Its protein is CASSYGRYETQYF. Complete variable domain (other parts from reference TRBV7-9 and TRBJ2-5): DTGVSQNPRHKITKRGQNVTFRCDPISEHNRLYWYRQTLGQGPEFLTYFQNEAQLEKSRLLSDRFSAERPKGSFSTLEIQRTEQGDSAMYLCASSYGRYETQYFGPGTRLLVL.